Shown below are 24 T cell receptor beta chains from a single sample sequenced in a study of cytomegalovirus exposure and HLA in healthy donors. Primers included in the PCR were 60 Vbeta and 13 Jbeta primers. This table comes from immunoSEQ multiplex PCR, and its TCRdb copy is limited to in-frame clones, with some not included. The sample yields roughly 130,000 clones, over 75% seen once. The sequenced material came from PBMCs. The receptors were sampled from a man aged 25-45 years in good health and CMV-seronegative.

The chain joins TRBV27 to TRBJ1-2; 9 bases align to TRBD1. CDR1 is MNHEY, CDR2 SMNVEV, per germline (reference sequence). This CDR3 is 17 amino acids long. J was trimmed by 4 bases and V by 0 bases; bases with no gene match: 9. The CDR3 nucleotides read TGTGCCAGCAGTTTATCCCGGGCGACAGGGGGTCCCTATGGCTACACCTTC. It is translated as CASSLSRATGGPYGYTF.

This clone was seen more than once but under ten times. The V and J genes are TRBV5-6 and TRBJ2-3, with 9 nucleotides matching TRBD2. The CDR3 extends over 15 amino acids. Germline V CDR1 and CDR2: SGHDT, YYEEEE. Trimming cost V 4 bases and J 2 bases; bases outside gene matches: 5. In DNA form, the CDR3 reads TGTGCCAGCAGCGAGATAGCGGGGGACACAGATACGCAGTATTTT. Translation: CASSEIAGDTDTQYF.

In its sample, this clone was seen once. J is TRBJ1-1 and V is TRBV10-3; D remains unclear. Germline V CDR1 and CDR2: ENHRY, SYGVKD. The CDR3 is 16 residues long. V was cut by 0 bases and J by 5 bases, with 16 bases left in between. The CDR3 DNA reads as TGTGCCATCAGTGAGTCGCTAATTCAAGGCGGGACTGAAGCTTTCTTT. Its translation is CAISESLIQGGTEAFF.

The chain couples TRBV5-1 to TRBJ2-5; possible D gene TRBD1, 6 bases. CDR1 is SGHRS, CDR2 YFSETQ, per germline. Trimming took off 6 bases at V and 5 bases at J, with 20 bases between the two ends. The CDR3 contains 15 residues. As DNA, the CDR3 is TGCGCCAGCACCCAAGAAAACAGGGTGTACGAGACCCAGTACTTC. The encoded protein is CASTQENRVYETQYF. The full variable domain, with the rest looked up from reference TRBV5-1 and TRBJ2-5, is KAGVTQTPRYLIKTRGQQVTLSCSPISGHRSVSWYQQTPGQGLQFLFEYFSETQRNKGNFPGRFSGRQFSNSRSEMNVSTLELGDSALYLCASTQENRVYETQYFGPGTRLLVL.

This clone has just one count. V is TRBV2 and J is TRBJ1-1, with a weak D call TRBD1 (6 bases). Germline CDR1 SNHLY, CDR2 FYNNEI. The CDR3 consists of 13 residues. V was trimmed by 7 bases and J by 6 bases, leaving 15 bases between them. The CDR3 spells CASKKGTTSEAFF. The CDR3 bases are TGTGCCAGCAAGAAAGGGACAACATCTGAAGCTTTCTTT.

To note about this clone: The same CDR3 can be traced to other DNA sequences in this sample. The V and J genes are TRBV18 and TRBJ2-1; D remains ambiguous. The CDR3 sequence is 13 residues long. Germline assignment: CDR1 KGHSH and CDR2 LQKENI. Trimming took off 0 bases at V and 3 bases at J, with 3 bases between the two ends. The CDR3 bases are TGTGCCAGCTCACCACCCAGCTACAATGAGCAGTTCTTC. This encodes CASSPPSYNEQFF.

This clone was seen a few times. Other DNA sequences in this specimen translate into the identical CDR3. The V call is TRBV29-1, the J call TRBJ2-1; D is perhaps TRBD2 (6 bases). The CDR3 is 14 residues long. Germline assignment: CDR1 SQVTM and CDR2 ANQGSEA. V lost 3 bases to trimming and J lost 7 bases, with 16 bases between them. This CDR3 is CSVEVGGRLNEQFF. DNA of the CDR3: TGCAGCGTTGAGGTGGGAGGACGGCTGAATGAGCAGTTCTTC.

The V and J genes are TRBV19 and TRBJ2-4; 11 nucleotides line up with TRBD2. The germline V gene has CDR1 LNHDA and CDR2 SQIVND (reference sequence). After removal of 1 base from V and 8 bases from J, the junction contained 4 bases not matched to a gene. This CDR3 has 15 residues. Written as DNA, the CDR3 is TGTGCCAGTAGTATAGGTAGCGGGGGGGCTTACATTCAGTACTTC. This codes for CASSIGSGGAYIQYF.

The rearrangement joins TRBV5-1 to TRBJ2-7, with a tentative D call TRBD1 (6 bases). Germline V gene data show CDR1 as SGHRS and CDR2 as YFSETQ. V was pared by 1 base and J by 2 bases, with 10 bases between. The CDR3 totals 14 residues. DNA of the CDR3: TGCGCCAGCAGCTTGACAGGGACCCCCTACGAGCAGTACTTC. Its protein is CASSLTGTPYEQYF.

This chain joins TRBV5-6 and TRBJ1-2, with D hard to call. The CDR3 spans 14 residues. Germline lookup yields CDR1 SGHDT and CDR2 YYEEEE. Trimming pared 0 bases from V and 4 bases from J, leaving 10 bases between. The CDR3 DNA reads TGTGCCAGCAGCTTGGGGACTCTTAGCTATGGCTACACCTTC. As protein: CASSLGTLSYGYTF.

The chain has TRBV30 and TRBJ1-5; 7 bases are a match to TRBD1. CDR3 length: 15 residues. The J segment lost 3 bases and the V segment lost 2 bases, leaving 7 bases of the junction unmatched. Germline V gene sequence: CDR1 GTSNPN, CDR2 SVGIG (reference sequence). CDR3: CAWSTGQPTNQPQHF. CDR3 in DNA: TGTGCCTGGAGTACGGGACAGCCTACCAATCAGCCCCAGCATTTT.

The chain has TRBV5-6 and TRBJ1-2; TRBD1 is a possible D gene (5 bases). This CDR3 has 15 residues. Trimming removed 2 bases at V and 0 bases at J, with 11 bases between. Germline assignment: CDR1 SGHDT and CDR2 YYEEEE. CDR3 in amino acids: CASSLSGTTNYGYTF. CDR3 nucleotide sequence: TGTGCCAGCAGCTTAAGCGGGACGACTAACTATGGCTACACCTTC.

This rearrangement joins TRBV7-9 to TRBJ1-4, with no clear D. V was shortened by 5 bases and J by 0 bases, with 10 bases between the two germline ends. In germline, CDR1 is SEHNR, CDR2 FQNEAQ (reference sequence). This CDR3 is built from 15 residues. The CDR3 DNA is TGTGCCAGCAGCGATGACTTTACAACTAATGAAAAACTGTTTTTT. Its protein product is CASSDDFTTNEKLFF.

V gene TRBV6-1 combines with J gene TRBJ2-5, with TRBD1 identical over 8 bases. Trimming took 3 bases from V and 5 from J; bases not matched to a gene: 8. Germline values: CDR1 MNHNS, CDR2 SASEGT. CDR3 size: 15 residues. The CDR3 DNA sequence: TGTGCCAGCAGTGAGGGGGCAGGGGGCTACGAGACCCAGTACTTC. Translation gives CASSEGAGGYETQYF.

This chain links TRBV6-5 with TRBJ1-2, with 7 bases lining up with TRBD1. Germline CDR1 is MNHEY and CDR2 is SVGAGI. V was pared by 6 bases and J by 3 bases, with 7 bases of the junction left unmatched. This CDR3 has 14 amino acids. The CDR3 sequence is CASRPTGAYYGYTF. Here the CDR3 DNA reads TGTGCCAGCAGACCTACAGGGGCTTACTATGGCTACACCTTC.

The V and J genes are TRBV4-3 and TRBJ2-7; 7 nucleotides agree with TRBD2. This CDR3 region has 13 residues. CDR1 LGHNA and CDR2 YSLEER come from the germline V gene. V dropped 4 bases and J dropped 6; count of bases not matched to a gene: 6. CDR3 in DNA: TGCGCCAGCAGCCCAAGAGGCGGGGGCGAGCAGTACTTC. Protein product: CASSPRGGGEQYF.

The chain combines TRBV5-1 with TRBJ1-4, with TRBD1 identical over 7 bases. Per the germline V gene, CDR1 is SGHRS and CDR2 is YFSETQ. After removal of 3 bases from V and 5 bases from J, the junction contained 4 bases not matched to a gene. The length of the CDR3 is 14 residues. CDR3 coding DNA: TGCGCCAGCAGCTGGGGACAGTTGAATGAAAAACTGTTTTTT. Its protein is CASSWGQLNEKLFF.

The J gene is TRBJ2-7, the V gene TRBV2, with TRBD2 matching 9 bases. The CDR3 consists of 14 residues. V gave up 5 bases and J gave up 2 bases; unmatched junction bases: 4. CDR1 and CDR2 from the germline V gene are SNHLY and FYNNEI. CDR3 DNA sequence: TGTGCCAGCAGTCTGACTAGCGGAACCTACGAGCAGTACTTC. Translating it yields CASSLTSGTYEQYF. The full variable domain, in which reference TRBV2 and TRBJ2-7 provide the parts outside the CDR3, is EPEVTQTPSHQVTQMGQEVILRCVPISNHLYFYWYRQILGQKVEFLVSFYNNEISEKSEIFDDQFSVERPDGSNFTLKIRSTKLEDSAMYFCASSLTSGTYEQYFGPGTRLTVT.

This CDR3 reads CASSARTRGSNQPQHF. The CDR3 DNA is TGTGCCAGTAGCGCCCGGACTCGGGGGAGCAATCAGCCCCAGCATTTT. V usage is TRBV19 and J usage is TRBJ1-5, with D possibly TRBD1 on 5 matching bases. The V and J ends lost 6 bases and 1 base respectively, with 16 bases between them. The CDR3 runs to 16 residues. Germline values: CDR1 LNHDA, CDR2 SQIVND (reference sequence).

The J gene is TRBJ2-4, the V gene TRBV7-2; a weak D match, TRBD2 (5 bases). Germline lookup yields CDR1 SGHTA and CDR2 FQGNSA. The CDR3 runs to 17 residues. The V gene lost 6 bases and the J gene lost 0 bases, with 18 bases spanning the gap. CDR3 region: CASRKNRGSTAKNIQYF. The CDR3 DNA reads as TGTGCCAGCAGAAAAAATCGGGGATCCACAGCCAAAAACATTCAGTACTTC. Drawing the rest from reference TRBV7-2 and TRBJ2-4, the complete variable domain is GAGVSQSPSNKVTEKGKDVELRCDPISGHTALYWYRQSLGQGLEFLIYFQGNSAPDKSGLPSDRFSAERTGGSVSTLTIQRTQQEDSAVYLCASRKNRGSTAKNIQYFGAGTRLSVL.

This sequence joins TRBV14 and TRBJ2-7; no clear D gene. Germline-derived CDR1 and CDR2 are SGHDN and FVKESK. V was cut by 2 bases and J by 6 bases, with 11 bases left in between. This CDR3 region has 13 residues. Here the CDR3 reads CASSQQYASEQYF. CDR3 nucleotides: TGTGCCAGCAGCCAACAATACGCGTCCGAGCAGTACTTC.

The V and J genes are TRBV4-2 and TRBJ2-2; a possible D gene is TRBD1 (5 bases). The CDR3 has 15 residues. Germline V lookup: CDR1 LGHNA, CDR2 YNFKEQ. V dropped 0 bases and J dropped 5 bases, with 10 bases sitting between them. The CDR3, as DNA: TGTGCCAGCAGCCAAGACCATACAGGAACCGGGGAGCTGTTTTTT. Translating gives CASSQDHTGTGELFF.

The chain links TRBV28 to TRBJ1-1; D remains unclear. Germline loops: CDR1 MDHEN, CDR2 SYDVKM. This CDR3 is built from 12 residues. The V end was cut by 10 bases, the J end by 0 bases, with 9 bases between. CDR3: CATRVMNTEAFF. The CDR3 bases are TGTGCCACGCGGGTCATGAACACTGAAGCTTTCTTT.

J is TRBJ1-1 and V is TRBV19; D is possibly TRBD1 (5 bases). V shed 5 bases and J shed 1 base, with 14 bases lying between them. CDR3 length: 15 amino acids. Germline V gene data show CDR1 as LNHDA and CDR2 as SQIVND (reference sequence). This CDR3 is CASSPTRAENTEAFF. CDR3 nucleotides: TGTGCCAGTAGTCCCACCAGGGCTGAGAACACTGAAGCTTTCTTT.